Listed below are T cell receptor beta chains from one sample, sequenced in a study of T cells in localized non-small cell lung cancer. Some clones are missing from TCRdb's copy, which holds only in-frame ones; the method was immunoSEQ multiplex PCR. The table has some 2,500 clones, 21% seen once. This sample comprised normal lung tissue next to the tumor, obtained before any cancer treatment. The receptor source for this set is a woman aged 40-69 years with stage I lung adenocarcinoma. Each CDR3 is given with its conserved first and last residue. The D gene is left open where the match is weak. A row's size may be missing; if present it is once, few, many or a size class.

>-|TRBJ1-1|TRBV18|-
CASSPPGRESAEAFF
TGTGCCAGCTCACCACCCGGCAGGGAGAGCGCTGAAGCTTTCTTT
>-|TRBJ2-1|TRBV6-8|medium-sized
CASSDSYYPGAYNEQFF
TGTGCCAGCAGTGACTCGTACTACCCTGGGGCCTACAATGAGCAGTTCTTC
>-|TRBJ1-2|TRBV6-8|few
CASRLQGGEGYTF
TGTGCCAGCAGACTCCAGGGAGGGGAAGGCTACACCTTC
>TRBD1|TRBJ2-2|TRBV28|few
CASSLRTGITGELFF
TGTGCCAGCAGTCTCCGGACAGGGATCACCGGGGAGCTGTTTTTT
>TRBD2|TRBJ2-5|TRBV19|-
CASRSVASGAQETQYF
TGTGCCAGTAGGAGTGTCGCTAGCGGGGCACAAGAGACCCAGTACTTC
>-|TRBJ1-4|TRBV7-6|few
CASSLGGIWEKLFF
TGTGCCAGCAGCCTCGGTGGGATATGGGAAAAACTGTTTTTT
>-|TRBJ1-1|TRBV6-8|-
CASSYFPGREVEAFF
TGTGCCAGCAGTTACTTCCCGGGCCGAGAAGTTGAAGCTTTCTTT
>-|TRBJ2-7|TRBV6-8|medium-sized
CASSGGFISGEQYF
TGTGCCAGCTCCGGGGGCTTTATCTCGGGGGAGCAGTACTTC
>TRBD1|TRBJ1-2|TRBV28|-
CASSLTGRGYGYTF
TGTGCCAGCAGCCTGACAGGGAGGGGCTATGGCTACACCTTC
>TRBD2|TRBJ2-1|TRBV28|few
CASSFPGLAGTNNEQFF
TGTGCCAGCAGTTTCCCGGGACTAGCGGGAACTAACAATGAGCAGTTCTTC
>-|TRBJ1-4|TRBV28|-
CASKVRTEKLFF
TGTGCCAGCAAGGTTAGGACTGAAAAACTGTTTTTT
>TRBD2|TRBJ2-2|TRBV11-3|medium-sized
CASSRGGAGTGELFF
TGTGCCAGCTCACGGGGGGGCGCGGGCACCGGGGAGCTGTTTTTT
>-|TRBJ2-7|TRBV12-2|-
CAGHKSGTGRYEQYF
TGTGCCGGACATAAATCCGGGACAGGGCGGTACGAGCAGTACTTC
>-|TRBJ1-5|TRBV5-1|-
CASSPDSPNQPQHF
TGCGCCAGCAGCCCGGACAGCCCCAATCAGCCCCAGCATTTT
>TRBD1|TRBJ2-2|TRBV28|-
CASSRTGASNTGELFF
TGTGCCAGCAGTCGGACAGGGGCCTCGAACACCGGGGAGCTGTTTTTT
>-|TRBJ1-6|TRBV29-1|-
CSVQQGAFNSPLHF
TGCAGCGTTCAGCAGGGCGCTTTTAATTCACCCCTCCACTTT
>TRBD1|TRBJ1-2|TRBV9|few
CASSVVGTVRYTF
TGTGCCAGCAGCGTCGTTGGGACAGTACGCTACACCTTC
>-|TRBJ2-6|TRBV6-8|medium-sized
CASGQNGANVLTF
TGTGCCAGCGGGCAGAATGGGGCCAACGTCCTGACTTTC
>-|TRBJ2-3|TRBV30|-
CAWSRALPSTDTQYF
TGTGCCTGGAGTCGGGCTCTACCTTCCACAGATACGCAGTATTTT
>-|TRBJ2-7|TRBV7-5|few
CASSLKVGGNYEQYF
TGTGCCAGCAGCTTAAAGGTCGGGGGAAACTACGAGCAGTACTTC
>-|TRBJ1-2|TRBV6-8|-
CASSYDSQGYTF
TGTGCCAGCAGTTACGACAGTCAAGGCTACACCTTC
>-|TRBJ2-2|TRBV11-3|-
CASSLVLGLGTGELFF
TGTGCCAGCAGCTTAGTGCTGGGGCTGGGCACCGGGGAGCTGTTTTTT
>TRBD2|TRBJ2-1|TRBV11-3|few
CASSSGTSTSDEQFF
TGTGCCAGCAGCTCGGGGACTAGTACGTCCGATGAGCAGTTCTTC
>-|TRBJ2-7|TRBV11-3|-
CASSLGSSAPAQYF
TGTGCCAGCAGCTTAGGATCTAGCGCTCCGGCGCAGTACTTC
>TRBD1|TRBJ1-2|TRBV30|-
CAWGWTGANYGYTF
TGTGCCTGGGGCTGGACAGGGGCTAACTATGGCTACACCTTC
>-|TRBJ1-2|TRBV28|-
CASSFRGYGYTF
TGTGCCAGCAGTTTTAGAGGTTATGGCTACACCTTC
>TRBD2|TRBJ2-2|TRBV11-3|-
CASSRRLAGANTGELFF
TGTGCCAGCAGCCGTAGACTAGCGGGAGCGAACACCGGGGAGCTGTTTTTT
>-|TRBJ1-2|TRBV11-3|-
CASSLDRGPYGYTF
TGTGCCAGCAGCTTAGACAGGGGACCCTATGGCTACACCTTC
>TRBD2|TRBJ2-3|TRBV11-3|-
CASSLPLAGGTDTQYF
TGTGCCAGCAGCCTACCACTAGCGGGAGGCACAGATACGCAGTATTTT
>-|TRBJ1-5|TRBV11-3|few
CASSSGPYSNQPQHF
TGTGCCAGCAGCTCGGGACCTTATAGCAATCAGCCCCAGCATTTT
>-|TRBJ2-1|TRBV6-8|-
CASTPLWRGSEQFF
TGTGCCAGCACCCCTCTCTGGAGGGGGAGTGAGCAGTTCTTC
>-|TRBJ2-1|TRBV14|-
CASSQVAQGISSYNEQFF
TGTGCCAGCAGCCAAGTAGCCCAGGGAATCAGCTCCTACAATGAGCAGTTCTTC
>-|TRBJ1-4|TRBV6-8|large
CASRQDNEKLFF
TGTGCCAGCAGACAGGATAATGAAAAACTGTTTTTT
>TRBD2|TRBJ2-1|TRBV2|few
CASTRTSFGEQFF
TGTGCCAGCACCAGGACTAGTTTTGGTGAGCAGTTCTTC
>-|TRBJ1-1|TRBV6-8|few
CASSSLPGASTEAFF
TGTGCCAGCAGTTCTCTTCCCGGGGCCAGCACTGAAGCTTTCTTT
>-|TRBJ2-1|TRBV9|few
CASSGAAFGVYNEQFF
TGTGCCAGCAGTGGGGCCGCATTTGGGGTTTACAATGAGCAGTTCTTC
>-|TRBJ2-1|TRBV30|-
CAWTRGNEQFF
TGTGCCTGGACCAGGGGTAATGAGCAGTTCTTC
>-|TRBJ2-1|TRBV6-8|few
CASIGRGKGNEQFF
TGTGCCAGCATAGGACGGGGCAAAGGCAATGAGCAGTTCTTC
>TRBD1|TRBJ2-7|TRBV6-8|few
CASRTPGGSREYF
TGTGCCAGCAGAACACCAGGGGGCTCCAGGGAGTACTTC
>-|TRBJ2-3|TRBV15|-
CATSRQENPTDTQYF
TGTGCCACCAGCAGGCAGGAAAACCCCACAGATACGCAGTATTTT
>TRBD2|TRBJ2-7|TRBV4-1|few
CASSQFFRSGSTHEQYF
TGCGCCAGCAGCCAATTTTTTCGTAGCGGGAGTACCCACGAGCAGTACTTC
>TRBD1|TRBJ1-1|TRBV30|-
CACKDRVNTEAFF
TGTGCCTGCAAGGACAGGGTGAACACTGAAGCTTTCTTT
>TRBD1|TRBJ1-6|TRBV11-3|-
CASSFGTVPGNSPLHF
TGTGCCAGCAGCTTTGGGACAGTCCCTGGCAATTCACCCCTCCACTTT
>-|TRBJ2-3|TRBV6-8|medium-sized
CASSYSGRTDTQYF
TGTGCCAGCAGTTACTCTGGGAGGACAGATACGCAGTATTTT
>TRBD2|TRBJ2-4|TRBV15|few
CATSISGRAKNIQYF
TGTGCCACCAGCATAAGCGGGAGGGCCAAAAACATTCAGTACTTC
>-|TRBJ1-6|TRBV28|-
CASSGTSYSPLHF
TGTGCCAGCAGTGGGACATCTTATTCACCCCTCCACTTT
>-|TRBJ2-6|TRBV19|-
CACTGRAGANVLTF
TGTGCCTGTACGGGCAGGGCTGGGGCCAACGTCCTGACTTTC
>-|TRBJ1-3|TRBV11-3|-
CASSPLGGGSGNTIYF
TGTGCCAGCAGCCCACTCGGGGGGGGCTCTGGAAACACCATATATTTT
>-|TRBJ1-4|TRBV5-1|-
CASSLDGVTNEKLFF
TGCGCCAGCAGCTTGGATGGTGTAACTAATGAAAAACTGTTTTTT
>TRBD2|TRBJ2-7|TRBV2|medium-sized
CASSGNRAGIPYEQYF
TGTGCCAGCAGTGGGAACCGAGCGGGAATACCCTACGAGCAGTACTTC
>-|TRBJ2-4|TRBV30|-
CAWSVQGQNIQYF
TGTGCCTGGAGTGTACAAGGGCAAAACATTCAGTACTTC
>-|TRBJ1-2|TRBV28|few
CASSQGRTISGGYTF
TGTGCCAGCAGCCAGGGACGGACCATTTCAGGTGGCTACACCTTC
>-|TRBJ2-7|TRBV6-8|medium-sized
CASSYTGYLEQYF
TGTGCCAGCAGTTATACAGGGTACCTCGAGCAGTACTTC
>-|TRBJ2-1|TRBV11-3|medium-sized
CASSLVGTHNEQFF
TGTGCCAGCAGCTTGGTTGGGACCCATAATGAGCAGTTCTTC